The clone carrying this TCR beta chain was counted between two and nine times. Its antigen is undetermined. This sample is drawn from a study of CD8 T cells in ankylosing spondylitis. Overall study results and limits: Among TCR beta sequences, a motif of roughly 8 highly homologous variants appeared characteristic of ankylosing spondylitis blood.

Each CDR3 protein gets one entry after TCRdb re-called the 5' RACE reads with MiXCR. The sample holds around 250,000 distinct CDR3 sequences; about 18% are singletons and the top ten take roughly a third. Sequences were obtained from blood, either unsorted or a sorted T cell fraction (not recorded which). This TCR came from a male donor with ankylosing spondylitis or in good health (not recorded which).

CDR3 nucleotides: TGTGCCAGCAGTTTCCCTCCAGGACAGGATAAAGCCGGCGAGCAGTACTTC. The encoded protein is CASSFPPGQDKAGEQYF. V usage is TRBV12-3 or TRBV12-4 and J usage is TRBJ2-7, with 7 bases fitting TRBD1. This CDR3 has 17 residues. The V segment lost 3 bases and the J segment 6 bases; nucleotides outside the gene matches: 17.